The next 20 T cell receptor beta chains were all read from a single sample in a study of Ad26.COV2.S vaccination and SARS-CoV-2 variants. Regarding treatment: some 19 received Ad26.COV2.S at low or high dose, single or two shots; about five received placebo; per-sample allocation not given. Following the first vaccine or placebo injection, samples were taken on day 63. Some clones are missing from TCRdb's copy, which holds only in-frame ones; the method was immunoSEQ multiplex PCR. This table holds hundreds of thousands of clones, more than 70% found once. This specimen consisted of peripheral blood, obtained in a trial of Ad26.COV2.S vaccine versus placebo. The receptors stem from a person aged 18-60 years who received the Ad26.COV2.S COVID-19 vaccine or a placebo.

The chain couples TRBV27 to TRBJ2-7; the D call may be TRBD1 or TRBD2 (5 bases each). The V gene's germline CDR1 is MNHEY and CDR2 SMNVEV (reference sequence). The CDR3 extends over 13 amino acids. Trimming left V 5 bases short and J 6 bases short, with 14 bases between. CDR3 sequence: CASSVQGTGEQYF. CDR3 nucleotides: TGTGCCAGCAGTGTTCAAGGGACGGGCGAGCAGTACTTC.

The chain carries TRBV11-1 and TRBJ2-1; possible D gene TRBD2, 6 bases. Germline assignment: CDR1 SGHAT and CDR2 FQDESV (reference sequence). The CDR3 has 11 amino acids. Trimming removed 6 bases at V and 8 bases at J, with 8 bases between. The CDR3 loop reads CASSSGDEQFF. The CDR3 bases are TGTGCCAGCAGTTCGGGGGATGAGCAGTTCTTC.

This clone was picked up a small number of times. The rearrangement joins TRBV6-6 to TRBJ1-1; a weak D match, TRBD1 (6 bases). CDR1 and CDR2 from the germline V gene are MNHNY and SVGAGI (reference sequence). This CDR3 is built from 14 residues. V was shortened by 0 bases and J by 1 base, with 6 bases between the two germline ends. The chain's CDR3 is CASSYSTGNTEAFF. Written as DNA, the CDR3 is TGTGCCAGCAGTTACTCGACAGGGAACACTGAAGCTTTCTTT.

J is TRBJ1-2 and V is TRBV4-1; D is possibly TRBD1 (6 bases). V shed 1 base and J shed 2 bases, with 11 bases lying between them. Germline CDR1 MGHRA, CDR2 YSYEKL. The CDR3 has 15 residues. The CDR3 spells CASSQGSQGNYGYTF. CDR3 in DNA: TGCGCCAGCAGCCAAGGATCACAGGGCAACTATGGCTACACCTTC.

There are a few counts of this clone. The genes are TRBV19 and TRBJ1-1; no definite D call. The germline V gene has CDR1 LNHDA and CDR2 SQIVND (reference sequence). CDR3 size: 15 residues. With 4 bases removed from V and 4 bases from J, the gap between germline ends came to 16 bases. The CDR3 DNA reads TGTGCCAGTAGTAATGCCCTGGGGTTGACCACTGAAGCTTTCTTT. It is translated as CASSNALGLTTEAFF.

This chain joins TRBV3-1 (or the pseudogene TRBV3-2) and TRBJ2-6, with a weak D call TRBD1 (6 bases). Trimming took off 2 bases at V and 4 bases at J, with 9 bases between the two ends. The CDR3 is 15 residues long. Germline assignment: CDR1 LGHDT and CDR2 YNNKEL (reference sequence). The CDR3 spells CASSQQGLGANVLTF. The DNA of the CDR3 is TGTGCCAGCAGCCAACAGGGGCTAGGGGCCAACGTCCTGACTTTC.

This chain joins TRBV29-1 and TRBJ1-3; the D is unclear. Trimming removed 5 bases at V and 4 bases at J, with 6 bases between. The CDR3 is made up of 11 amino acids. The V gene's germline CDR1 is SQVTM and CDR2 ANQGSEA. Written as DNA, the CDR3 is TGCAGCGTTAACGTAGGAAACACCATATATTTT. Amino acids: CSVNVGNTIYF.

The chain employs TRBV7-2 and TRBJ2-2; D perhaps matches TRBD1 (5 bases). V shed 5 bases and J shed 2 bases, with 15 bases lying between them. The CDR3 contains 16 residues. The germline V gene encodes CDR1 SGHTA and CDR2 FQGNSA. The CDR3 sequence is CASSNQGGANTGELFF. DNA of the CDR3: TGTGCCAGCAGCAACCAGGGTGGGGCTAACACCGGGGAGCTGTTTTTT.

This rearrangement joins TRBV7-9 to TRBJ1-5, with unresolved D. V gave up 8 bases and J gave up 2 bases, with 10 bases separating them. The germline gives CDR1 SEHNR, CDR2 FQNEAQ (reference sequence). This CDR3 has 13 residues. CDR3 in amino acids: CASGQIGNQPQHF. The DNA of the CDR3 is TGTGCCAGCGGGCAAATCGGCAATCAGCCCCAGCATTTT.

The chain employs TRBV12-3 or TRBV12-4 and TRBJ2-7, with 9 bases aligning to TRBD1. The CDR3 has 13 residues. Germline trimming cut 4 bases from V and 7 bases from J; bases unmatched to any gene: 5. CDR3 nucleotide sequence: TGTGCCAGCAGTTGGGACAGGGCAGGGGAGCAGTACTTC. Its translation: CASSWDRAGEQYF.

This chain uses TRBV20-1 with TRBJ1-2, with D unclear. V was cut by 1 base and J by 4 bases, with 1 base left in between. CDR3 length: 10 residues. Germline CDR1 reads DFQATT; CDR2 reads SNEGSKA (reference sequence). The CDR3 is CSARGYGYTF. In nucleotides, the CDR3 is TGCAGTGCTAGAGGCTATGGCTACACCTTC.

This chain joins TRBV6-6 and TRBJ1-1; D uncertain. CDR3 length equals 13 residues. Germline CDR1 reads MNHNY; CDR2 reads SVGAGI (reference sequence). V was clipped by 6 bases and J by 5 bases, with 13 bases between them. CDR3 in amino acids: CASSSDMGTEAFF. For the CDR3, the DNA is TGTGCCAGCAGCTCCGACATGGGGACTGAAGCTTTCTTT.

The genes are TRBV20-1 and TRBJ2-7; 9 bases match TRBD1. The germline V gene has CDR1 DFQATT and CDR2 SNEGSKA (reference sequence). V lost 3 bases and J lost 2; bases outside the gene matches: 8. This CDR3 region has 15 residues. In DNA, the CDR3 is TGCAGTGCTAGTGGGGGACAGGGAGCCCCCTACGAGCAGTACTTC. The encoded protein is CSASGGQGAPYEQYF.

This sequence joins TRBV27 and TRBJ1-2; no definite D call. V lost 9 bases to trimming and J lost 4 bases, with 9 bases between them. The CDR3 is 11 residues long. Germline V gene sequence: CDR1 MNHEY, CDR2 SMNVEV (reference sequence). The CDR3 here is CASPPPYGYTF. The CDR3 coding sequence is TGTGCCAGTCCCCCCCCCTATGGCTACACCTTC.

The chain combines TRBV18 with TRBJ2-3, with D perhaps assigned TRBD1 or TRBD2 (5 bases each). This CDR3 is 16 amino acids long. The germline V gene encodes CDR1 KGHSH and CDR2 LQKENI. The germline V and J ends were trimmed by 0 bases and 0 bases, with 10 bases remaining between them. The CDR3 protein is CASSPPSGGSTDTQYF. DNA of the CDR3: TGTGCCAGCTCACCACCTAGTGGGGGTAGCACAGATACGCAGTATTTT.

The V and J genes are TRBV4-3 and TRBJ1-2; D unclear. This CDR3 has 16 residues. The V end lost 0 bases, the J end lost 4 bases, and 15 bases lay between the germline ends. In germline, CDR1 is LGHNA, CDR2 YSLEER. CDR3 region: CASSQDQGLLRYGYTF. Written as DNA, the CDR3 is TGCGCCAGCAGCCAAGATCAAGGGCTCCTACGCTATGGCTACACCTTC.

V gene TRBV27 combines with J gene TRBJ2-2; D uncertain. Per the germline V gene, CDR1 is MNHEY and CDR2 is SMNVEV (reference sequence). The CDR3 spans 15 residues. V lost 5 bases to trimming and J lost 0 bases, with 10 bases between them. The CDR3 DNA sequence: TGTGCCAGCAGTACCTACAGTTCGAACACCGGGGAGCTGTTTTTT. This translates into CASSTYSSNTGELFF.

This clone was detected only once. J is TRBJ2-7 and V is TRBV7-9, with unresolved D. V shed 7 bases and J shed 3 bases, with 7 bases lying between them. This CDR3 is 11 amino acids long. CDR1 and CDR2 (germline): SEHNR, FQNEAQ (reference sequence). The DNA of the CDR3 is TGTGCCAGCACCTCACACTACGAGCAGTACTTC. Translating gives CASTSHYEQYF.

The chain combines TRBV7-2 with TRBJ2-5; D not resolved. The CDR3 extends over 18 amino acids. V shed 1 base and J shed 4 bases, with 22 bases lying between them. Germline CDR1 and CDR2: SGHTA and FQGNSA. The CDR3 sequence is CASSLVGYPLVGLETQYF. The CDR3 nucleotides are TGTGCCAGCAGCTTAGTAGGGTACCCCCTCGTCGGATTAGAGACCCAGTACTTC.

The chain recombines TRBV4-3 with TRBJ2-3; D gene uncertain. The V and J ends lost 0 bases and 1 base respectively, with 11 bases between them. Germline lookup yields CDR1 LGHNA and CDR2 YSLEER. The CDR3 is made up of 16 amino acids. CDR3: CASSQDQAPRTDTQYF. For the CDR3, the DNA is TGCGCCAGCAGCCAAGACCAAGCGCCCCGCACAGATACGCAGTATTTT.